This TCR beta chain was identified during a study of identical twins. Study-level points and caveats: With monozygotic twins, out-of-frame TCR alpha sharing exceeded what models estimated. Invariant T cells like MAIT and iNKT could partly confound the zero-insertion analyses.

TCRdb used MiXCR to reprocess the 5' RACE reads, holding one entry per CDR3 protein. The sample gives fewer than 550,000 distinct CDR3 sequences, approximately 15% of which show up once; 0.95% to 1% is in the top ten. The V gene's germline CDR1 is SEHNR and CDR2 FQNEAQ (reference sequence). Trimming removed 6 bases at V and 0 bases at J, with 11 bases between. The CDR3 totals 15 residues. In its sample, this clonotype was seen a few times. What it recognizes is unknown. These sequences were also reported in another study, on yellow fever vaccine responses in identical twins.

J is TRBJ2-2 and V is TRBV7-9, with a possible D match to TRBD1 (6 bases). The sequence came from a young woman in good health. Sequences were obtained from CD4+ T cells sorted from blood. Here the CDR3 reads CASRIRGSNTGELFF. The CDR3 bases are TGTGCCAGCAGGATCAGGGGATCGAACACCGGGGAGCTGTTTTTT.